This passage covers 8 T cell receptor beta chains from one sample sequenced in a study of T cell responses to AZD1222 COVID-19 vaccine. Profiled with immunoSEQ multiplex PCR; TCRdb holds only in-frame clones, not every one. The sample lists roughly 200,000 clones, approximately 92% seen once, with roughly 1.3% in the top ten. Sequenced here: peripheral blood, sampled on day 0 of AZD1222 vaccination. The receptors were sampled from an adult in good health.

The V and J genes are TRBV2 and TRBJ1-1; possibly TRBD1 for D (6 bases). From germline, CDR1 is SNHLY and CDR2 FYNNEI. Trimming took 3 bases from V and 1 from J, leaving 9 bases between them. The CDR3 has 14 residues. The CDR3 sequence: CASSDRTANTEAFF. CDR3 in DNA: TGTGCCAGCAGTGATAGGACAGCGAACACTGAAGCTTTCTTT.

The chain has TRBV7-9 and TRBJ1-1; 7 positions match TRBD1. This CDR3 has 16 residues. The V segment lost 3 bases and the J segment 0 bases; nucleotides outside the gene matches: 7. Germline V lookup: CDR1 SEHNR, CDR2 FQNEAQ (reference sequence). The CDR3 bases are TGTGCCAGCAGCTTGGGACAGAGGAAAATGAACACTGAAGCTTTCTTT. Its translation is CASSLGQRKMNTEAFF.

The chain joins TRBV11-1 to TRBJ1-6, with unresolved D. V lost 1 base and J lost 15, with 16 bases in between. Germline CDR1 is SGHAT and CDR2 is FQDESV (reference sequence). The CDR3 spans 14 residues. CDR3 sequence: CASSLEFGERLLHF. The CDR3 DNA reads as TGTGCCAGCAGCTTAGAATTCGGGGAGCGGCTCCTCCACTTT. Filled out from reference TRBV11-1 and TRBJ1-6, the complete variable domain reads EAEVAQSPRYKITEKSQAVAFWCDPISGHATLYWYRQILGQGPELLVQFQDESVVDDSQLPKDRFSAERLKGVDSTLKIQPAELGDSAMYLCASSLEFGERLLHFGNGTRLTVT.

The rearrangement joins TRBV27 to TRBJ2-2; D is perhaps TRBD2 (6 bases). Between the trimmed V and J ends, which lost 2 bases and 5 bases, there was a span of 9 bases. Germline-derived CDR1 and CDR2 are MNHEY and SMNVEV (reference sequence). The CDR3 loop spans 14 amino acids. The CDR3 reads CASSLQRATGELFF. The CDR3 DNA follows: TGTGCCAGCAGTTTACAGCGGGCGACCGGGGAGCTGTTTTTT.

The rearrangement joins TRBV30 to TRBJ1-3; D gene ambiguous. Trimming shortened V by 5 bases and J by 0 bases, and 8 bases separated the two germline ends. The CDR3 extends over 13 amino acids. Germline V gene lookup returns CDR1 GTSNPN and CDR2 SVGIG (reference sequence). CDR3 sequence (DNA): TGTGCCTGGGACACCCTCTCTGGAAACACCATATATTTT. Protein: CAWDTLSGNTIYF.

This clone was recorded only once. The chain employs TRBV10-3 and TRBJ2-5; 11 bases agree with TRBD2. V was clipped by 4 bases and J by 5 bases; unmatched bases: 3. Germline V gene lookup returns CDR1 ENHRY and CDR2 SYGVKD. The CDR3 has 14 residues. CDR3 protein: CAISGLAGMETQYF. For the CDR3, the DNA is TGTGCCATCAGTGGACTAGCGGGGATGGAGACCCAGTACTTC.

The rearrangement links TRBV12-3 or TRBV12-4 to TRBJ2-7, with D tentatively TRBD1 (5 bases). The CDR3 is made up of 12 amino acids. The V and J ends lost 2 bases and 7 bases respectively, with 9 bases between them. CDR3 sequence (DNA): TGTGCCAGCAGTTTACAGGGTACGGAGCAGTACTTC. It specifies CASSLQGTEQYF.

The J gene is TRBJ1-1, the V gene TRBV10-3; TRBD1 matches at 9 bases. The V and J ends lost 9 bases and 6 bases, in that order; junction bases with no gene match: 8. Germline V gene sequence: CDR1 ENHRY, CDR2 SYGVKD. CDR3 size: 13 residues. The CDR3 reads CAISPDRGSEAFF. The CDR3 DNA reads as TGTGCCATAAGTCCGGACAGGGGCTCTGAAGCTTTCTTT.